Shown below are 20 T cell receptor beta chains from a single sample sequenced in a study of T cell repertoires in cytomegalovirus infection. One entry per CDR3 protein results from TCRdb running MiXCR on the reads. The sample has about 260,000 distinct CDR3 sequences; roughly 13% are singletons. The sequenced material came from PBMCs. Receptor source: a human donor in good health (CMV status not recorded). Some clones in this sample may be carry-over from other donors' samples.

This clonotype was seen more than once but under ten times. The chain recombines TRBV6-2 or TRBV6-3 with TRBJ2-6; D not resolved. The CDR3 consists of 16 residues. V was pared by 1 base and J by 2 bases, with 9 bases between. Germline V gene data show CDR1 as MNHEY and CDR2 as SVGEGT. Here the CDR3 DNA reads TGTGCCAGCAGTTACTTTCCGAACACTGGGGCCAACGTCCTGACTTTC. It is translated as CASSYFPNTGANVLTF.

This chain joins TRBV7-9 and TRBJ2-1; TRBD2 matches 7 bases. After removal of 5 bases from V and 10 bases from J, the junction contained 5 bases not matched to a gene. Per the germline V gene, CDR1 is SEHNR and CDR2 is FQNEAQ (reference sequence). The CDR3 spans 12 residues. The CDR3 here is CASSIPGGEQFF. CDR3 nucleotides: TGTGCCAGCAGCATCCCCGGGGGGGAGCAGTTCTTC. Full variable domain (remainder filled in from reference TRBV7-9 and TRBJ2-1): DTGVSQNPRHKITKRGQNVTFRCDPISEHNRLYWYRQTLGQGPEFLTYFQNEAQLEKSRLLSDRFSAERPKGSFSTLEIQRTEQGDSAMYLCASSIPGGEQFFGPGTRLTVL.

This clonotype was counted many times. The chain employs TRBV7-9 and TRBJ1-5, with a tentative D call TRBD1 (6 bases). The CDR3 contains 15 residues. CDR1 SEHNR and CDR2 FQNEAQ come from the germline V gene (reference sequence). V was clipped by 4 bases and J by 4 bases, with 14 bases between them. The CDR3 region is CASSSGHESNQPQHF. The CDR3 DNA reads TGTGCCAGCAGCTCGGGACACGAATCAAATCAGCCCCAGCATTTT.

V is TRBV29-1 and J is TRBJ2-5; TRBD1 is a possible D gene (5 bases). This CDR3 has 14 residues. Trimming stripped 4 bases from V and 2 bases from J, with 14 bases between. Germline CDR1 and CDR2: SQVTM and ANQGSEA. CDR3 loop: CSVGSGIPQETQYF. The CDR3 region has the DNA TGCAGCGTTGGCTCAGGGATCCCACAAGAGACCCAGTACTTC.

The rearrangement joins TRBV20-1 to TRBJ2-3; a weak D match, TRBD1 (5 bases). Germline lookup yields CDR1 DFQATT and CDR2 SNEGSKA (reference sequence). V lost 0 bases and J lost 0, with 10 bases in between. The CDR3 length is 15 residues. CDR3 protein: CSARDWQGSTDTQYF. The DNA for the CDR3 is TGCAGTGCTAGAGATTGGCAGGGTAGCACAGATACGCAGTATTTT.

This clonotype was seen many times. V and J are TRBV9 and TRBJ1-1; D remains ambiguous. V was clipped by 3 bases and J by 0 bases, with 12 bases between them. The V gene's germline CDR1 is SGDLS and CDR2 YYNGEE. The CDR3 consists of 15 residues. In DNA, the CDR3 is TGTGCCAGCAGCGGGCGCAACGGCTTGAACACTGAAGCTTTCTTT. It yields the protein CASSGRNGLNTEAFF.

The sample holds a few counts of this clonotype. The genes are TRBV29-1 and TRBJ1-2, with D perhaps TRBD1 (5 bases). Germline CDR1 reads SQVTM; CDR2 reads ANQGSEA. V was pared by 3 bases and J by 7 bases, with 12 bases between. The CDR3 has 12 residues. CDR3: CSVEGGNAGYTF. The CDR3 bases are TGCAGCGTTGAGGGGGGGAACGCTGGCTACACCTTC.

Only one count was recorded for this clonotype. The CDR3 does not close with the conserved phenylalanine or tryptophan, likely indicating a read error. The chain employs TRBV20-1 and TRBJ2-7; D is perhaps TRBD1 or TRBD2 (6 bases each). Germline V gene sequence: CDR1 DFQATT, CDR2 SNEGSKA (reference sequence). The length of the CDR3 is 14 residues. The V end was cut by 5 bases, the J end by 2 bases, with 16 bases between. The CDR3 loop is CSAEGGGSTYEQYL. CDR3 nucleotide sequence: TGCAGTGCTGAGGGGGGAGGATCCACCTACGAGCAGTACCTC.

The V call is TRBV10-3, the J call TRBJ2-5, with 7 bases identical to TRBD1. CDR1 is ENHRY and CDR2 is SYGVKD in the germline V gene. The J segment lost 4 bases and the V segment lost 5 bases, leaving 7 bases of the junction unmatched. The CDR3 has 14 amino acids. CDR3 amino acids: CAISYDREGETQYF. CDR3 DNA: TGTGCCATCAGTTACGACAGGGAAGGAGAGACCCAGTACTTC.

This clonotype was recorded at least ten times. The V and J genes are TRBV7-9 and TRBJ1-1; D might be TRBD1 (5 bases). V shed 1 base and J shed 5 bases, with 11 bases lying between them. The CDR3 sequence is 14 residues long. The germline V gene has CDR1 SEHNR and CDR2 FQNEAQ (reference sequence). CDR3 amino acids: CASSLEMWGTEAFF. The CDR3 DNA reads TGTGCCAGCAGCTTAGAAATGTGGGGGACTGAAGCTTTCTTT.

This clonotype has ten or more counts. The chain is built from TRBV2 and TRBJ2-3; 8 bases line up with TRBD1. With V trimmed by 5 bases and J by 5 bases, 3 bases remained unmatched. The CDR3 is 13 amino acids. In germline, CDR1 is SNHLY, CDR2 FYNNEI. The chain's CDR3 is CASSRDRKDTQYF. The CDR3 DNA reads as TGTGCCAGCAGTCGGGACAGGAAAGATACGCAGTATTTT.

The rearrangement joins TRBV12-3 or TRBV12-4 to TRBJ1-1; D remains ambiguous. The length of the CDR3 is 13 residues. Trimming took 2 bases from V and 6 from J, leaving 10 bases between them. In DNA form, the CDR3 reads TGTGCCAGCAGTTTAAAGGGATCAGCTGAAGCTTTCTTT. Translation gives CASSLKGSAEAFF.

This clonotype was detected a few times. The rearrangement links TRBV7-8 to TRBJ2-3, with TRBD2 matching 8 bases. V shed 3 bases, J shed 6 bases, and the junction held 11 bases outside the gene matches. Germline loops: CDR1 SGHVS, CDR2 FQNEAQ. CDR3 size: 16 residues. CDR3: CASSFIGGATVDTQYF. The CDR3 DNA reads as TGTGCCAGCAGCTTCATCGGGGGGGCAACTGTCGATACGCAGTATTTT.

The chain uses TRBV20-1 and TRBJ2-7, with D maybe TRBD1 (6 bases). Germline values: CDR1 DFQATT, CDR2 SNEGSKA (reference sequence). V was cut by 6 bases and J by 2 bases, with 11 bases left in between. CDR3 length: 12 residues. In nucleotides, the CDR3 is TGCAGTGCCAAGACAGGCCCCTACGAGCAGTACTTC. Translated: CSAKTGPYEQYF.

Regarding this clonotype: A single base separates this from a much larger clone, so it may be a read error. For the CDR3, the DNA is TGTGCCAGCAGCTTCGGGAGGGCACCCCTCCACTTT. Encoded protein: CASSFGRAPLHF. The V call is TRBV7-2, the J call TRBJ1-6, with unresolved D. CDR1 is SGHTA, CDR2 FQGNSA, per germline. V was pared by 3 bases and J by 11 bases, with 8 bases between. CDR3 length: 12 residues.

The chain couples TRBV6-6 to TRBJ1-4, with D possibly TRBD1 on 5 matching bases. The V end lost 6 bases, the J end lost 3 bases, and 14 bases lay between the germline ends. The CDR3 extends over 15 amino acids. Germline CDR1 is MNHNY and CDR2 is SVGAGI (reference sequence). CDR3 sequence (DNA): TGTGCCAGCAGCCCTCGGGACCGTTCTAATGAAAAACTGTTTTTT. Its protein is CASSPRDRSNEKLFF.

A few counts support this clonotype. The CDR3 loop reads CASSKDILQPQHF. Written as DNA, the CDR3 is TGCGCCAGCAGCAAGGACATTCTTCAGCCCCAGCATTTT. This chain connects TRBV5-1 to TRBJ1-5, with D possibly being TRBD1 (5 bases). Looked up from germline, CDR1 is SGHRS and CDR2 is YFSETQ. V was clipped by 4 bases and J by 6 bases, with 11 bases between them. The CDR3 spans 13 residues.

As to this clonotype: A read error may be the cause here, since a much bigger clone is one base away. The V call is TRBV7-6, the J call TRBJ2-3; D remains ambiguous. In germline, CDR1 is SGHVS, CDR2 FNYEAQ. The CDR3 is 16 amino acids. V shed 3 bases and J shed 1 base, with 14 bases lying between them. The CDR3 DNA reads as TGTGCCAGCAGCTTTATCAGTGCCCTGGGCACAGATACGCAGTATTTT. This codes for CASSFISALGTDTQYF. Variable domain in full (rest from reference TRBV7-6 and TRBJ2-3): GAGVSQSPRYKVTKRGQDVALRCDPISGHVSLYWYRQALGQGPEFLTYFNYEAQQDKSGLPNDRFSAERPEGSISTLTIQRTEQRDSAMYRCASSFISALGTDTQYFGPGTRLTVL.

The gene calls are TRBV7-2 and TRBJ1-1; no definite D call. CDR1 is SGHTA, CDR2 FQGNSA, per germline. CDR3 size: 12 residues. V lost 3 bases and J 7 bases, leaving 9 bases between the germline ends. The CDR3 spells CASSFNGFEAFF. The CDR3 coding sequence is TGTGCCAGCAGCTTCAACGGTTTTGAAGCTTTCTTT. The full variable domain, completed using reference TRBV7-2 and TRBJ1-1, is GAGVSQSPSNKVTEKGKDVELRCDPISGHTALYWYRQSLGQGLEFLIYFQGNSAPDKSGLPSDRFSAERTGGSVSTLTIQRTQQEDSAVYLCASSFNGFEAFFGQGTRLTVV.

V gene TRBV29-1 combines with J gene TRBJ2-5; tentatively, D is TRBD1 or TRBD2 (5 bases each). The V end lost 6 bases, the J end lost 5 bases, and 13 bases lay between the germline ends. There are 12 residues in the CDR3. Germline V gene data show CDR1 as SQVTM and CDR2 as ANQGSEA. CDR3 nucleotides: TGCAGCGTCCTACGGGGCCAGGAGACCCAGTACTTC. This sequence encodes CSVLRGQETQYF.